This T cell receptor beta chain was recorded in a study of CD8+ T cells in alopecia areata. For the study at large: At a dose of 5 to 10 mg twice daily, oral tofacitinib was given to treated patients. Percent of scalp involved defined treated patients' severity scores.

With regard to this clone: The antigen remains unidentified.

The authors extracted RNA and reverse transcribed it into cDNA as the sequencing template. Here immunoSEQ multiplex PCR was the method, and the copy in TCRdb shows in-frame clones only, minus some. The sample comprises about 180,000 clones, approximately 55% of which are singletons, and 10% to 11% rests with the top ten. Findings and caveats of the study: Sequences from scalp samples also cover resident alphabeta T cells of normal skin.

Treatment given: oral pan-JAK inhibitor, 5-10 mg twice daily. Germline V CDR1 and CDR2: MGHDK, SYGVNS. The CDR3 consists of 13 residues. The V end lost 5 bases, the J end lost 0 bases, and 7 bases lay between the germline ends. The sample in question was CD8+ T cells sorted from blood, obtained at week 24, from a patient treated with tofacitinib. This sequence originates from a human donor with alopecia areata. V usage is TRBV25-1 and J usage is TRBJ1-1; D is ambiguous. The CDR3 is CASSSSLNTEAFF. CDR3 bases: TGTGCCAGCAGTTCATCTTTGAACACTGAAGCTTTCTTT.